The 17 T cell receptor beta chains given below trace back to one sample, sequenced in a study of blood T cell repertoires in COVID-19. Assay used: immunoSEQ multiplex PCR; TCRdb lists only in-frame clones, some missing. The sample includes 200,000 or so clones, about three quarters of them seen just once. Sequencing used peripheral blood. Every receptor here comes from a woman in her 70s with acute or convalescent COVID-19.

V usage is TRBV18 and J usage is TRBJ2-1; 7 nucleotides agree with TRBD1. From germline, CDR1 is KGHSH and CDR2 LQKENI. The CDR3 extends over 13 amino acids. J lost 8 bases, V lost 5 bases, and 6 bases had no gene match. This chain's CDR3 is CASSTGDGDEQFF. CDR3 nucleotide sequence: TGTGCCAGCTCAACAGGGGACGGGGATGAGCAGTTCTTC.

This clone was seen a few times. The V and J genes are TRBV7-9 and TRBJ1-6; TRBD1 agrees at 11 bases. Trimming at V came to 8 bases and at J to 9 bases, leaving 9 bases not matched to a gene. In germline, CDR1 is SEHNR, CDR2 FQNEAQ (reference sequence). The CDR3 extends over 15 amino acids. The CDR3 is CASAGQGAWFSPLHF. CDR3 in DNA: TGTGCCAGCGCCGGACAGGGGGCTTGGTTTTCACCCCTCCACTTT.

The gene calls are TRBV5-4 and TRBJ2-1, with TRBD2 matching over 11 bases. V shed 3 bases and J 4 bases; nucleotides not matched to a gene: 6. The CDR3 consists of 16 residues. Looked up from germline, CDR1 is SGHNT and CDR2 is YYREEE (reference sequence). The CDR3 region is CASSSSSGRPYNEQFF. The CDR3 DNA reads TGTGCCAGCAGCTCCTCTAGCGGGAGGCCATACAATGAGCAGTTCTTC.

J is TRBJ2-1 and V is TRBV30; D possibly corresponds to TRBD2 (5 bases). V was clipped by 3 bases and J by 1 base, with 10 bases between them. There are 14 residues in the CDR3. The germline V gene encodes CDR1 GTSNPN and CDR2 SVGIG (reference sequence). The CDR3 bases are TGTGCCTGGAGCCCCCCGGGGTCCTACAATGAGCAGTTCTTC. Translated, it gives CAWSPPGSYNEQFF.

The chain couples TRBV5-6 to TRBJ2-5; D remains ambiguous. The germline CDR1 and CDR2 sequences are SGHDT and YYEEEE. The germline V and J ends were trimmed by 4 bases and 7 bases, with 14 bases remaining between them. This CDR3 has 13 amino acids. The CDR3 loop reads CASSKLTLGTQYF. CDR3 DNA: TGTGCCAGCAGCAAACTTACTCTTGGGACCCAGTACTTC.

As regards this clone: This specimen includes other DNA sequences encoding the same CDR3. The chain carries TRBV18 and TRBJ1-3; D is undetermined. The V end lost 0 bases, the J end lost 4 bases, and 4 bases lay between the germline ends. CDR3 length equals 13 residues. Germline V gene sequence: CDR1 KGHSH, CDR2 LQKENI. The CDR3 DNA is TGTGCCAGCTCACCACCTGGCGGAAACACCATATATTTT. This encodes CASSPPGGNTIYF.

This clone was recorded once. The rearrangement uses TRBV6-1 and TRBJ1-1; no firm D call. Looked up from germline, CDR1 is MNHNS and CDR2 is SASEGT. This CDR3 has 13 amino acids. V was pared by 3 bases and J by 5 bases, with 10 bases between. For the CDR3, the DNA is TGTGCCAGCAGTGAGTTGAGTGGTACTGAAGCTTTCTTT. Its translation: CASSELSGTEAFF.

In regard to this clone: The same CDR3 also results from other DNA sequences found in this sample. The genes are TRBV5-1 and TRBJ2-7; TRBD1 matches at 11 bases. Germline trimming cut 4 bases from V and 2 bases from J; bases unmatched to any gene: 2. The CDR3 totals 14 residues. The germline CDR1 and CDR2 sequences are SGHRS and YFSETQ. Here the CDR3 reads CASSGGQGAYEQYF. CDR3 DNA sequence: TGCGCCAGCAGCGGGGGACAGGGGGCCTACGAGCAGTACTTC.

The chain carries TRBV20-1 and TRBJ1-5, with a weak D call TRBD1 (5 bases). The CDR3 sequence is 13 residues long. The V gene's germline CDR1 is DFQATT and CDR2 SNEGSKA (reference sequence). Trimming removed 3 bases at V and 6 bases at J, with 12 bases between. The CDR3 sequence is CSASRGFGQPQHF. CDR3 nucleotide sequence: TGCAGTGCTAGTAGGGGATTCGGTCAGCCCCAGCATTTT.

The chain has TRBV6-4 and TRBJ2-1; 14 positions agree with TRBD2. Trimming removed 6 bases from V and 7 bases from J; junction bases left unmatched: 5. CDR1 is MRHNA and CDR2 is SNTAGT in the germline V gene. The CDR3 has 15 amino acids. CDR3 loop: CASSSGTSGRNEQFF. The CDR3, as DNA: TGTGCCAGCAGCTCCGGGACTAGCGGGAGAAATGAGCAGTTCTTC.

V and J are TRBV5-6 and TRBJ1-1, with D unclear. This CDR3 comprises 12 residues. CDR1 and CDR2 (germline): SGHDT, YYEEEE. V was shortened by 4 bases and J by 6 bases, with 10 bases between the two germline ends. In DNA form, the CDR3 reads TGTGCCAGCAGCGCCGTTGGAGCTGAAGCTTTCTTT. This codes for CASSAVGAEAFF.

This clone has a single count. V usage is TRBV7-8 and J usage is TRBJ1-1, with D hard to call. The CDR3 is made up of 14 amino acids. Trimming removed 5 bases at V and 1 base at J, with 11 bases between. Germline assignment: CDR1 SGHVS and CDR2 FQNEAQ. CDR3 nucleotides: TGTGCCAGCAGCCGCCAAGTAGCGAACACTGAAGCTTTCTTT. Translating it yields CASSRQVANTEAFF.

The table lists this clone with a count of one. The V and J genes are TRBV7-9 and TRBJ2-5; 13 bases line up with TRBD2. Germline-derived CDR1 and CDR2 are SEHNR and FQNEAQ (reference sequence). Trimming at V came to 5 bases and at J to 4 bases, leaving 7 bases not matched to a gene. This CDR3 has 16 residues. CDR3 bases: TGTGCCAGCAGCCCTGGGACTAGCGGGAATCGAGAGACCCAGTACTTC. Amino acid sequence: CASSPGTSGNRETQYF.

The chain combines TRBV6-5 with TRBJ2-2, with D unresolved. V was cut by 6 bases and J by 2 bases, with 13 bases left in between. The CDR3 sequence is 15 residues long. CDR1 and CDR2 (germline): MNHEY, SVGAGI. CDR3 residues: CASSLMGQNTGELFF. Here the CDR3 DNA reads TGTGCCAGCAGCCTAATGGGCCAAAACACCGGGGAGCTGTTTTTT.

This chain links TRBV19 with TRBJ1-5; D not resolved. Germline CDR1 and CDR2: LNHDA and SQIVND (reference sequence). This CDR3 is built from 18 residues. Trimming stripped 8 bases from V and 0 bases from J, with 23 bases between. CDR3 in amino acids: CASVPSGSGVDSNQPQHF. As DNA, the CDR3 is TGTGCCAGTGTGCCGAGCGGCAGCGGGGTCGATAGCAATCAGCCCCAGCATTTT. The full variable domain, completed using reference TRBV19 and TRBJ1-5, is DGGITQSPKYLFRKEGQNVTLSCEQNLNHDAMYWYRQDPGQGLRLIYYSQIVNDFQKGDIAEGYSVSREKKESFPLTVTSAQKNPTAFYLCASVPSGSGVDSNQPQHFGDGTRLSIL.

The chain carries TRBV2 and TRBJ1-2; tentatively, D is TRBD1 (5 bases). The germline gives CDR1 SNHLY, CDR2 FYNNEI. The CDR3 length is 15 residues. The V end was cut by 2 bases, the J end by 14 bases, with 24 bases between. The DNA for the CDR3 is TGTGCCAGCAGTGAAAGTTCGGCAGTAGGGACTTCTAGGACCTTC. Translation gives CASSESSAVGTSRTF.

This clone was counted a single time. V is TRBV14 and J is TRBJ2-5; weak D call: TRBD2 (6 bases). Germline V CDR1 and CDR2: SGHDN, FVKESK. This CDR3 is 15 amino acids long. With 1 base removed from V and 5 bases from J, the gap between germline ends came to 14 bases. The CDR3 loop reads CASSQVLTSRETQYF. DNA of the CDR3: TGTGCCAGCAGCCAAGTTCTCACTAGCCGGGAGACCCAGTACTTC.